The 15 T cell receptor beta chains listed next were all sequenced from one sample in a study of lymphopenia after photon versus proton radiotherapy. Measured with immunoSEQ multiplex PCR; TCRdb has only the in-frame clones, and not every one. The profile shows more than 60,000 clones, more than 75% of them singletons. The material was peripheral blood, obtained from a patient treated with photon-based radiotherapy. The receptors were gathered from a man aged 40-50 years with gastric cancer.

The V call is TRBV7-9, the J call TRBJ2-7, with 7 bases fitting TRBD1. The V and J ends lost 1 base and 0 bases, in that order; junction bases with no gene match: 9. This CDR3 has 17 amino acids. Germline values: CDR1 SEHNR, CDR2 FQNEAQ (reference sequence). The CDR3 spells CASSLGVGQESSYEQYF. CDR3 DNA sequence: TGTGCCAGCAGCTTAGGGGTCGGACAGGAAAGCTCCTACGAGCAGTACTTC.

The chain couples TRBV30 to TRBJ1-3; D not certain. Germline loops: CDR1 GTSNPN, CDR2 SVGIG (reference sequence). The CDR3 is 16 amino acids. Trimming took 0 bases from V and 0 from J, leaving 12 bases between them. The CDR3: CAWSVLGSSSGNTIYF. DNA for the CDR3: TGTGCCTGGAGTGTACTTGGCAGTTCCTCTGGAAACACCATATATTTT.

This clone was detected only a few times. The rearrangement uses TRBV14 and TRBJ2-1; 10 bases align to TRBD2. Trimming took 0 bases from V and 5 from J; bases not matched to a gene: 7. This CDR3 has 17 residues. The germline V gene encodes CDR1 SGHDN and CDR2 FVKESK. The CDR3 bases are TGTGCCAGCAGCCAAGATCTCGGAGCGGGGGGGCACAATGAGCAGTTCTTC. Amino acid sequence: CASSQDLGAGGHNEQFF.

J is TRBJ1-5 and V is TRBV19; 9 positions agree with TRBD1. With V trimmed by 6 bases and J by 3 bases, 12 bases remained unmatched. There are 17 residues in the CDR3. Germline V gene data show CDR1 as LNHDA and CDR2 as SQIVND (reference sequence). The CDR3 DNA reads TGTGCCAGTAGAGGTTTGGGACAGGGTGGGTTCAATCAGCCCCAGCATTTT. Its protein is CASRGLGQGGFNQPQHF.

This rearrangement joins TRBV6-5 to TRBJ2-7, with D perhaps TRBD1 or TRBD2 (6 bases each). Germline V gene sequence: CDR1 MNHEY, CDR2 SVGAGI. Trimming took off 1 base at V and 1 base at J, with 11 bases between the two ends. The length of the CDR3 is 15 residues. This chain's CDR3 is CASSYYRGPSYEQYF. CDR3 DNA sequence: TGTGCCAGCAGTTACTATCGGGGGCCGTCCTACGAGCAGTACTTC.

This clone was found once. The rearrangement joins TRBV30 to TRBJ1-1; no reliable D call. The CDR3 contains 11 residues. Trimming stripped 3 bases from V and 8 bases from J, with 10 bases between. Germline-derived CDR1 and CDR2 are GTSNPN and SVGIG (reference sequence). The CDR3 coding sequence is TGTGCCTGGAGCTTCGGGTCCGAAGCTTTCTTT. This codes for CAWSFGSEAFF.

This chain uses TRBV14 with TRBJ2-1; 12 bases agree with TRBD2. The CDR3 is made up of 18 amino acids. J lost 0 bases, V lost 4 bases, and 7 bases had no gene match. Germline V lookup: CDR1 SGHDN, CDR2 FVKESK. CDR3 coding DNA: TGTGCCAGCAGCCCCCAGACGACTAGCGGGAGCTCCTACAATGAGCAGTTCTTC. Translated: CASSPQTTSGSSYNEQFF.

The chain recombines TRBV9 with TRBJ1-3; D perhaps matches TRBD1 (6 bases). CDR1 and CDR2 (germline): SGDLS, YYNGEE. The CDR3 runs 17 residues. V shed 1 base and J shed 0 bases, with 14 bases lying between them. CDR3 coding DNA: TGTGCCAGCAGCGTACTCGGGACACAACCCTCTGGAAACACCATATATTTT. This gives the protein CASSVLGTQPSGNTIYF.

The chain employs TRBV4-1 and TRBJ1-1, with a weak D call TRBD1 (6 bases). Germline lookup yields CDR1 MGHRA and CDR2 YSYEKL. This CDR3 region has 14 residues. V shed 5 bases and J shed 3 bases, with 13 bases lying between them. This CDR3 reads CASSYHRVDTEAFF. In DNA form, the CDR3 reads TGCGCCAGCAGCTACCACAGGGTGGACACTGAAGCTTTCTTT.

This chain joins TRBV11-2 and TRBJ1-2; D uncertain. Germline V lookup: CDR1 SGHAT, CDR2 FQNNGV. The CDR3 is made up of 13 amino acids. V lost 6 bases to trimming and J lost 4 bases, with 12 bases between them. CDR3 sequence reads: CASSGRDGYGYTF. CDR3 DNA: TGTGCCAGCAGTGGCCGGGATGGCTATGGCTACACCTTC. The variable domain in full, with the rest retrieved from reference TRBV11-2 and TRBJ1-2, is EAGVAQSPRYKIIEKRQSVAFWCNPISGHATLYWYQQILGQGPKLLIQFQNNGVVDDSQLPKDRFSAERLKGVDSTLKIQPAKLEDSAVYLCASSGRDGYGYTFGSGTRLTVV.

The rearrangement links TRBV4-1 to TRBJ2-3, with D perhaps matching TRBD2 (6 bases). Looked up from germline, CDR1 is MGHRA and CDR2 is YSYEKL. The CDR3 length is 18 residues. Trimming shortened V by 1 base and J by 6 bases, and 23 bases separated the two germline ends. For the CDR3, the DNA is TGCGCCAGCAGCCAAGTTTATAAGGGCGCGGGGCTGGCGGATACGCAGTATTTT. It encodes CASSQVYKGAGLADTQYF.

The V and J genes are TRBV5-5 and TRBJ2-7; 8 nucleotides align to TRBD1. Losses at the gene ends were 0 bases for V and 3 bases for J; bases not matched to a gene: 2. CDR3 length: 14 residues. CDR1 SGHKS and CDR2 YYEKEE come from the germline V gene (reference sequence). CDR3 sequence reads: CASSLGTGGYEQYF. The CDR3 DNA follows: TGTGCCAGCAGCTTGGGAACAGGGGGCTACGAGCAGTACTTC.

V is TRBV18 and J is TRBJ2-6; D is uncertain. Trimming shortened V by 2 bases and J by 2 bases, and 7 bases separated the two germline ends. In germline, CDR1 is KGHSH, CDR2 LQKENI. The CDR3 is 15 residues long. The CDR3 loop is CASSPSRAGANVLTF. CDR3 in DNA: TGTGCCAGCTCACCAAGCCGCGCTGGGGCCAACGTCCTGACTTTC.

The chain carries TRBV6-1 and TRBJ2-1, with D perhaps matching TRBD1 (5 bases). This CDR3 contains 15 residues. CDR1 MNHNS and CDR2 SASEGT come from the germline V gene. V lost 6 bases, J lost 9 bases, and 21 bases lay in between. The CDR3 loop reads CASRTWGNYQGEQFF. The CDR3 DNA is TGTGCCAGCAGAACTTGGGGAAATTACCAGGGTGAGCAGTTCTTC.

This rearrangement joins TRBV7-8 to TRBJ2-2, with D perhaps TRBD2 (5 bases). This CDR3 is built from 14 residues. Germline V gene data show CDR1 as SGHVS and CDR2 as FQNEAQ. V lost 3 bases, J lost 7 bases, and 12 bases lay in between. The CDR3 DNA sequence: TGTGCCAGCAGCTTTCGAGGGCCGCTCGGGGAGCTGTTTTTT. The encoded protein is CASSFRGPLGELFF.